This T cell receptor beta chain was sequenced during a study of tumor-infiltrating lymphocytes in glioblastoma multiforme (TCRdb year 2017). In terms of the full investigation: To test whether intratumoral genomic heterogeneity fosters TIL diversity, the study jointly examined somatic mutations, TIL diversity and immune response activity. What the study reported, not specific to this receptor: Generalizability was limited because only one glioblastoma patient was included in the TCR and somatic mutation analysis. The authors noted that sorting T cells into functional subsets, which was not done in the study, would be a future improvement. Because T cells carry unequal numbers of TCR transcripts, RNA-based TCR sequencing may distort clone frequencies.

TCRB libraries were built from RNA via three nested multiplex PCR rounds using a modified ARM-PCR protocol with multiple V-beta primers and a C-beta primer. ProtoScript II Reverse Transcriptase and a C-beta primer were used to synthesize TCRB-specific cDNA from around 0.48 ug total RNA. The description of the TCRB libraries did not mention any unique molecular identifiers. In the third PCR, barcodes and adapters were added over roughly 25 cycles with Deep VentR (exo-) polymerase, and the 250-500 bp bands were then gel purified. TCRB libraries were sequenced on an Illumina HiSeq 2500 with 250 bp paired-end reads. As for the authors' bioinformatics: The reads were cleaned with Trimmomatic, merged with FLASH and assigned V, D and J segments with MiGEC before being analyzed in VDJtools. Repertoire diversity was measured using the Shannon-Wiener diversity index, which was calculated with VDJtools. The raw public data were reprocessed by TCRdb itself: fastp quality trimming at Q25, MiXCR clonotype calling, in-frame beta chains only. Rows with one shared CDR3 protein collapse into an entry with the most common genes and DNA. These V and J calls rely on TCRdb rather than the paper's analysis. The sample includes 9,000 to 10,000 distinct CDR3 sequences, with approximately 65% observed a single time. The ten largest clones represent approximately 53% of the sample.

This clonotype was counted between two and nine times. Its antigen target is currently unknown. Base-call qualities are not available, and no considerably larger clone is one nucleotide away. The AllPrep DNA/RNA mini kit was used to purify genomic DNA and total RNA at the same time from each of the approximately 9 tumor samples. OD 260/280 ratios above 1.9 and RNA integrity numbers above 6.5 were observed for all RNA. Sequenced input: brain tumor tissue. The receptor comes from a male donor with glioblastoma.

In nucleotides, the sequence is TGCGCCAGCAGCCAAGATGGGCGCCAGCAGTACTTC. Its coded protein is CASSQDGRQQYF. The rearranged chain carries TRBV4-1 and TRBJ2-7, with the identity of the D gene unclear. V is shortened by 0 bases, J by 8 bases, and the region joining them spans 8 bases. Based on the germline V gene, the CDR1 and CDR2 sequences are MGHRA and YSYEKL. There are 12 amino acids in the CDR3, from cysteine to phenylalanine inclusive. The kept DNA is CDR3 alone, 36 bases in frame from the first base.